This T cell receptor (beta chain) was sequenced during a study of blood T cell repertoires in COVID-19. Looking at the study overall: Collection of acute and convalescent COVID-19 samples took place in the United States, Italy and Spain.

Per the authors' pipeline: How many nucleated cells were present was estimated from reference gene primer amplification. Here immunoSEQ multiplex PCR was the method, and the copy in TCRdb shows in-frame clones only, minus some. Clone size and V and J calls were adopted from that table, with D and trimming inferred from the DNA. Of 40,000 to 50,000 clones listed, roughly 90% were seen once; the top ten hold almost 4%. The length of the CDR3 is 14 residues. Germline V gives CDR1 SNHLY, CDR2 FYNNEI. This chain links TRBV2 with TRBJ1-1; tentatively, D is TRBD1 (5 bases). The sample comprised peripheral blood. The source is a human donor in a cohort sampled during active COVID-19. CDR3 loop: CATDAREANTEAFF. CDR3 coding DNA: TGTGCTACCGACGCCAGGGAGGCGAACACTGAAGCTTTCTTT.